This is a list of T cell receptor beta chains from one sample in a study of shared clonotypes between healthy human individuals. Assay used: immunoSEQ multiplex PCR; TCRdb lists only in-frame clones, some missing. The table lists about 1.4 million clones, approximately 97% of them singletons, with approximately 1.1% in the top ten. Source material: naive CD4+ T cells sorted from blood. The receptors were sampled from a man under 40 in good health. Both conserved end residues are part of each CDR3. D genes are given only for firm matches. Some rows mark clone size as missing; the rest say once, few, many or name a class of expanded clone.

V	J	length	size	D	DNA	CDR3
TRBV7-7	TRBJ2-1	14	NA	NA	TGTGCTAGCAGCAAGGGGACTCTAGACAATGAGCAGTTCTTC	CASSKGTLDNEQFF
TRBV18	TRBJ2-2	16	NA	TRBD2	TGTGCCAGCTCACCACCGGGACTACAAAGTGGTGGGGAGCTGTTTTTT	CASSPPGLQSGGELFF
TRBV30	TRBJ1-2	15	NA	NA	TGTGCCTGGGGTTTCGGGCAGGTTACTAACTATGGCTACACCTTC	CAWGFGQVTNYGYTF
TRBV5-4	TRBJ1-3	13	NA	NA	TGTGCCAGCAGCTCCGGGACTGGAAACACCATATATTTT	CASSSGTGNTIYF
TRBV15	TRBJ2-3	17	NA	TRBD2	TGTGCCACCAGCAGAGACGCACTAGCGGGAGCTTCAGATACGCAGTATTTT	CATSRDALAGASDTQYF
TRBV18	TRBJ2-4	14	NA	NA	TGTGCCAGCTCAACCCCGGGACCAGAAAACATTCAGTACTTC	CASSTPGPENIQYF
TRBV12-2	TRBJ2-1	17	NA	NA	TGTGCAAGTCGCTTAGGCCCTAGCGGGAGGCCGTACAATGAGCAGTTCTTC	CASRLGPSGRPYNEQFF
TRBV13	TRBJ2-7	14	NA	NA	TGTGCCAGCAGCTTATTTGACGGGTCCTACGAGCAGTACTTC	CASSLFDGSYEQYF
TRBV18	TRBJ2-2	17	NA	TRBD1	TGTGCCAGCTCCCGCGAACAGGGGGCCTTGGACACCGGGGAGCTGTTTTTT	CASSREQGALDTGELFF
TRBV7-2	TRBJ2-1	15	NA	NA	TGTGCCAGCGCTTTGCGGAGGGGCCGATACAATGAGCAGTTCTTC	CASALRRGRYNEQFF
TRBV7-2	TRBJ2-1	15	NA	NA	TGTGCCAGCAGCCCATGGACGGGGACCTACAATGAGCAGTTCTTC	CASSPWTGTYNEQFF
TRBV18	TRBJ1-1	15	NA	NA	TGTGCCAGCTCAGACGACATTGGTAGGAACACTGAAGCTTTCTTT	CASSDDIGRNTEAFF
TRBV28	TRBJ2-2	18	NA	TRBD2	TGTGCCAGCAGTAGGGGGACTAGCGGGCCGTTTTTAACCGGGGAGCTGTTTTTT	CASSRGTSGPFLTGELFF
TRBV11-1	TRBJ2-7	14	NA	TRBD1	TGTGCCAGCAGCTTATCGACAGGGGGATACGAGCAGTACTTC	CASSLSTGGYEQYF
TRBV29-1	TRBJ1-2	11	NA	NA	TGCAGCGTTGCCGGGGCCAATGGCTACACCTTC	CSVAGANGYTF
TRBV2	TRBJ2-4	11	NA	NA	TGTGCCAGCAGGATTTTGGACATTCAGTACTTC	CASRILDIQYF
TRBV28	TRBJ2-5	14	NA	TRBD1	TGTGCCAGCAGTCTCGACAGGGTGGTGGAGACCCAGTACTTC	CASSLDRVVETQYF
TRBV5-4	TRBJ2-1	15	once	NA	TGTGCCAGCAGCGGGGTACAGCTCTCCTACAATGAGCAGTTCTTC	CASSGVQLSYNEQFF
TRBV11-3	TRBJ2-6	14	NA	NA	TGTGCCAGCAGCCCCAGTTCTGGGGCCAACGTCCTGACTTTC	CASSPSSGANVLTF
TRBV29-1	TRBJ2-7	15	once	TRBD1	TGCAGCGCCCTCGACCGGGACAGAAGCTCCTACGAGCAGTACTTC	CSALDRDRSSYEQYF
TRBV9	TRBJ2-5	13	NA	NA	TGTGCCAGCAGCGCACTAGCCCCAGAGACCCAGTACTTC	CASSALAPETQYF
TRBV15	TRBJ2-6	15	NA	NA	TGTGCCACCAGCAGATCCGTCTCTGGGGCCAACGTCCTGACTTTC	CATSRSVSGANVLTF
TRBV5-5	TRBJ2-4	14	NA	NA	TGTGCCAGCAGCTTGGTTCTAGCCAAAAACATTCAGTACTTC	CASSLVLAKNIQYF
TRBV4-3	TRBJ2-1	15	NA	NA	TGCGCCAGCTCAGACAAGTCCGCGTCCTACAATGAGCAGTTCTTC	CASSDKSASYNEQFF
TRBV29-1	TRBJ2-3	14	NA	NA	TGCAGCGTTGCCGACAGAGGGTTGTCAGATACGCAGTATTTT	CSVADRGLSDTQYF
TRBV28	TRBJ2-5	15	NA	NA	TGTGCCAGCAGTTTCAGCAGGGGCACGGGAGAGACCCAGTACTTC	CASSFSRGTGETQYF
TRBV5-6	TRBJ1-1	13	NA	NA	TGTGCCAGCAGCTTGCCAGCTATCACTGAAGCTTTCTTT	CASSLPAITEAFF
TRBV5-1	TRBJ2-7	13	NA	TRBD1	TGCGCCAGCAGACTAGGACAGGGTTACGAGCAGTACTTC	CASRLGQGYEQYF
TRBV7-8	TRBJ2-5	17	once	TRBD2	TGTGCCAGCAGCTTTGCGGGAGGTTTTCGGGCAGGAGAGACCCAGTACTTC	CASSFAGGFRAGETQYF
TRBV28	TRBJ1-1	11	NA	NA	TGTGCCACGAATTTGAACACTGAAGCTTTCTTT	CATNLNTEAFF
TRBV18	TRBJ2-1	13	NA	NA	TGTGCCAGCTCACCGGCTAGCCGTAATGAGCAGTTCTTC	CASSPASRNEQFF
TRBV6-5	TRBJ2-1	12	NA	NA	TGTGCCAGCAGTTCTCTTACTAATGAGCAGTTCTTC	CASSSLTNEQFF
TRBV9	TRBJ2-2	16	NA	NA	TGTGCCAGCAGCGTAGATGCGACACTGAACACCGGGGAGCTGTTTTTT	CASSVDATLNTGELFF
TRBV28	TRBJ1-1	16	NA	NA	TGTGCCAGCAGTCATACGATCCAGGTAATAAACACTGAAGCTTTCTTT	CASSHTIQVINTEAFF
TRBV30	TRBJ2-5	13	NA	TRBD2	TGTGCCTGGACCCGGACTAGTCAAGAGACCCAGTACTTC	CAWTRTSQETQYF
TRBV5-4	TRBJ2-7	15	NA	TRBD2	TGTGCCAGCAGCTTACTAGCGGGAGGGCCCACCGAGCAGTACTTC	CASSLLAGGPTEQYF
TRBV7-6	TRBJ2-3	12	NA	NA	TGTGCCAGCAGCTTAGGGGTACATACGCAGTATTTT	CASSLGVHTQYF